Sequencing of this TCR beta chain was carried out in a study of cytomegalovirus exposure and HLA in healthy donors. The protocol was immunoSEQ multiplex PCR, while the TCRdb copy is restricted to in-frame clones and leaves out a portion. This table holds approximately 170,000 clones, 75% to 95% found once. Donors came from a validation cohort of about 120 subjects, distinct from the first 666-subject cohort. CDR1 SGHNT and CDR2 YYREEE come from the germline V gene (reference sequence). The trim removed 4 bases at V and 5 bases at J, leaving 3 bases unmatched. This CDR3 has 14 residues. This TCR was recovered from a young woman in good health and CMV-seropositive. The rearrangement joins TRBV5-4 to TRBJ2-2; 9 bases agree with TRBD2. The specimen was PBMCs. The chain's CDR3 is CASSAGGLTGELFF. The CDR3 DNA is TGTGCCAGCAGCGCGGGGGGGCTTACCGGGGAGCTGTTTTTT.